This T cell receptor beta chain is from a study of technical replicates of blood from a handful of donors. V lost 3 bases, J lost 5 bases, and 6 bases stayed unmatched. CDR1 is SGDLS, CDR2 YYNGEE, per germline. The CDR3 consists of 14 residues. Generated by immunoSEQ multiplex PCR, the TCRdb table keeps only in-frame clones and is missing some. Of about 80,000 clones in the sample, 91% were seen once. The specimen was T cells isolated from PBMCs. This rearrangement joins TRBV9 to TRBJ1-2; TRBD1 agrees at 8 bases. The TCR was taken from a human donor in good health. The CDR3, as DNA: TGTGCCAGCAGCGCAGACAGGGGCATATATGGCTACACCTTC. Translating gives CASSADRGIYGYTF.